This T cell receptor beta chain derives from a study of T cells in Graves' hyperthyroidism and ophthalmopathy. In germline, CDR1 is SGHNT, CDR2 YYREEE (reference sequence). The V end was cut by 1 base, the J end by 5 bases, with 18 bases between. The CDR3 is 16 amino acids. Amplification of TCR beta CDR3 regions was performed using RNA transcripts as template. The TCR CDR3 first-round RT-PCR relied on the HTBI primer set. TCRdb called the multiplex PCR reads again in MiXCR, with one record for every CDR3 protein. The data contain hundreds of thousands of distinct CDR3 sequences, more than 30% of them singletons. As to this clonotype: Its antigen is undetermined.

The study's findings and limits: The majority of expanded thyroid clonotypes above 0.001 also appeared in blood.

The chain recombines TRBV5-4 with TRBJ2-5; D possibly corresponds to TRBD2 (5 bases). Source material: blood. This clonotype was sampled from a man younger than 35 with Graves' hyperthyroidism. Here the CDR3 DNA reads TGTGCCAGCAGCTTGCTTACGGGAATTGGGGTGGAGACCCAGTACTTC. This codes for CASSLLTGIGVETQYF.